This T cell receptor beta chain was sequenced during a study of spatial heterogeneity in lung cancer. Time point specified: sample taken at primary tumor resection. The input material, whole RNA from tumor, nontumor lung or frozen PBMC, was sequenced unsorted. This clonotype was seen ten or more times. MiXCR was run by TCRdb on the 5' RACE reads, yielding one entry per CDR3 protein. The sample has some 3,500 distinct CDR3 sequences, 20% to 30% seen once; the top ten hold approximately 14%. Sample: normal lung tissue next to the tumor, taken at surgery. The receptor was isolated from a male donor with early-stage non-small cell lung cancer.

The CDR3 is CASSQERDSSYNEQFF. CDR3 in DNA: TGTGCCAGCAGCCAAGAAAGGGACAGCTCCTACAATGAGCAGTTCTTC. The rearrangement joins TRBV14 to TRBJ2-1; 7 bases match TRBD1. The V gene's germline CDR1 is SGHDN and CDR2 FVKESK. With V trimmed by 0 bases and J by 0 bases, 2 bases remained unmatched. CDR3 length: 16 residues.